These T cell receptor beta chains were read from a single sample in a study of a mutant IDH1 vaccine in newly diagnosed glioma. Antigen specificity for these receptors is unknown. Sequencing was performed with immunoSEQ multiplex PCR; in TCRdb, only in-frame clones are kept and a portion is missing. Found here are about 50,000 clones, around 80% of them singletons; the top ten hold roughly 4.8%. This specimen consisted of PBMCs, obtained from a glioma patient whose treatment included an IDH1 peptide vaccine. These receptors came from a man aged 50 to 59 with glioma. The CDR3 runs from the conserved cysteine through the conserved F or W. The D gene is left open where the match is weak. The size entry is marked missing in some rows and otherwise reads once, few, many or a size class.

d_gene	abundance	v_gene	len	j_gene	CDR3nt	CDR3aa
TRBD2	NA	TRBV9	16	TRBJ2-2	TGTGCCAGCAGCCTAAACGAGGGGAGGGGCACCGGGGAGCTGTTTTTT	CASSLNEGRGTGELFF
NA	NA	TRBV9	14	TRBJ2-7	TGTGCCAGCAGCGTAGACCCGGGAACCTACGAGCAGTACTTC	CASSVDPGTYEQYF
NA	NA	TRBV6-5	14	TRBJ1-1	TGTGCCAGCAGTAGGGGATATTCGAACACTGAAGCTTTCTTT	CASSRGYSNTEAFF
NA	NA	TRBV11-2	12	TRBJ1-1	TGTGCCAGCAGCTTAGGGGTCACTGAAGCTTTCTTT	CASSLGVTEAFF
NA	NA	TRBV30	17	TRBJ2-7	TGTGCCTCCTCTCAATCAAGGCCTCTGCGGTATAACTACGAGCAGTACTTC	CASSQSRPLRYNYEQYF
NA	once	TRBV5-6	15	TRBJ2-3	TGTGCCAGCAGCTTGTCAGTGGGGGGCACAGATACGCAGTATTTT	CASSLSVGGTDTQYF
NA	NA	TRBV11-1	13	TRBJ1-1	TGTGCCAGCAGCTTCGGGGGGAACACTGAAGCTTTCTTT	CASSFGGNTEAFF
NA	NA	TRBV7-9	12	TRBJ1-1	TGTGCCAGCAGCTTCCCAGGGACTGAAGCTTTCTTT	CASSFPGTEAFF
TRBD1	NA	TRBV7-2	16	TRBJ1-4	TGTGCCAGCAGCTTTCCTGGGACAGCAACTAATGAAAAACTGTTTTTT	CASSFPGTATNEKLFF
NA	NA	TRBV11-2	14	TRBJ1-2	TGTGCCAGCAGCTTAGTGCCGGGCAACTATGGCTACACCTTC	CASSLVPGNYGYTF
NA	NA	TRBV14	15	TRBJ1-2	TGTGCCAGCAGCCAAGATAGGGTGACGGGCTATGGCTACACCTTC	CASSQDRVTGYGYTF
NA	NA	TRBV18	13	TRBJ2-3	TGTGCCAGCTCACCGGCTTCGGGAGATACGCAGTATTTT	CASSPASGDTQYF
NA	NA	TRBV30	14	TRBJ2-3	TGTGCCTGGATTCAGGGCTCGTTCGGAGATACGCAGTATTTT	CAWIQGSFGDTQYF
TRBD1	NA	TRBV5-6	15	TRBJ2-7	TGTGCCAGCAGCGCGAGACAGGGGGTGTCCTACGAGCAGTACTTC	CASSARQGVSYEQYF
NA	once	TRBV18	12	TRBJ2-7	TGTGCCAGCTCATCTACACGGGGCGAGCAGTACTTC	CASSSTRGEQYF
NA	NA	TRBV7-2	13	TRBJ2-5	TGTGCCAGTTTACGGGGGGCAGGGGAGACCCAGTACTTC	CASLRGAGETQYF
TRBD1	NA	TRBV29-1	13	TRBJ1-5	TGCAGCGCCCGACAGGGGTTGGATCAGCCCCAGCATTTT	CSARQGLDQPQHF
NA	NA	TRBV7-2	14	TRBJ2-3	TGTGCCAGCAGCTTAAGGGACCTTGACGATACGCAGTATTTT	CASSLRDLDDTQYF
NA	NA	TRBV7-7	13	TRBJ2-1	TGTGCTAGCAGCTTAGGGGAAGGCAATGAGCAGTTCTTC	CASSLGEGNEQFF
NA	NA	TRBV6-5	14	TRBJ1-2	TGTGCCAGCAGTTACTCGGGGCAGATTAAGGGCTACACCTTC	CASSYSGQIKGYTF
TRBD1	NA	TRBV9	15	TRBJ1-1	TGTGCCAGCAGCGGACCACAGGGGGCCGGGACTGAAGCTTTCTTT	CASSGPQGAGTEAFF
TRBD2	NA	TRBV5-5	14	TRBJ2-1	TGTGCCAGCACCTTATCGGGGGGGGCTGGGGAGCAGTTCTTC	CASTLSGGAGEQFF
NA	few	TRBV9	13	TRBJ1-1	TGTGCCAGCAGCGCCCGCAGTGACACTGAAGCTTTCTTT	CASSARSDTEAFF
NA	NA	TRBV7-9	14	TRBJ2-3	TGTGCCAGCCGGCAGGGGGGGATTACAGATACGCAGTATTTT	CASRQGGITDTQYF
TRBD1	NA	TRBV7-2	16	TRBJ2-7	TGTGCCAGCAGCTTAAGAGGGTCGGGACAGACCTACGAGCAGTACTTC	CASSLRGSGQTYEQYF
NA	NA	TRBV6-5	13	TRBJ1-5	TGTGCCAGCAGCATTAGTAGCAATCAGCCCCAGCATTTT	CASSISSNQPQHF
NA	once	TRBV5-1	13	TRBJ1-2	TGCGCCAGCAGCTTAGGGACGAACTATGGCTACACCTTC	CASSLGTNYGYTF
NA	NA	TRBV30	14	TRBJ2-7	TGTGCCTTGTACCGGCCCCGAATCTCCTACGAGCAGTACTTC	CALYRPRISYEQYF
NA	NA	TRBV7-2	15	TRBJ2-1	TGTGCCAGCAGCTTAGCCGGGGCTGGACAAGGCGGGCAGTTCTTC	CASSLAGAGQGGQFF
NA	NA	TRBV5-3	14	TRBJ1-2	TGTGCCAGAAGCCCATCGGGGGCAGGCTATGGCTACACCTTC	CARSPSGAGYGYTF
NA	once	TRBV18	14	TRBJ1-2	TGTGCCAGCTCACCAGGGGCTAGTGACCATGGCTACACCTTC	CASSPGASDHGYTF
NA	few	TRBV7-3	12	TRBJ2-1	TGTGCCAGCAGCTCGTTGGGTGGTGAGCAGTTCTTC	CASSSLGGEQFF
NA	NA	TRBV28	16	TRBJ1-4	TGTGCCAGCAGTTTCCTCACAGGGAGTAACTATGAAAAACTGTTTTTT	CASSFLTGSNYEKLFF
NA	NA	TRBV19	16	TRBJ1-6	TGTGCCAGTAGTCTTTCTTACGAGGCTAATAATTCACCCCTCCACTTT	CASSLSYEANNSPLHF
NA	NA	TRBV29-1	13	TRBJ2-1	TGCAGCGCCGCGGAGAACCTCTACAATGAGCAGTTCTTC	CSAAENLYNEQFF
NA	NA	TRBV11-2	14	TRBJ1-1	TGTGCCAGCAGCTCCCGGGCTCCTAACACTGAAGCTTTCTTT	CASSSRAPNTEAFF
TRBD1	NA	TRBV6-5	14	TRBJ1-5	TGTGCCAGCAGGCGCCGGACAGGGCATCAGCCCCAGCATTTT	CASRRRTGHQPQHF
TRBD1	NA	TRBV6-5	14	TRBJ1-1	TGTGCCAGCAAACTTGACAGGGGTAGGAATGAAGCTTTCTTT	CASKLDRGRNEAFF
NA	NA	TRBV9	12	TRBJ1-1	TGTGCCAGCAGCGTAGAACAGGGAATAGCTTTCTTT	CASSVEQGIAFF
NA	NA	TRBV5-6	13	TRBJ1-5	TGTGCCAGCAGCTTCTTCCGCAATCAGCCCCAGCATTTT	CASSFFRNQPQHF
TRBD2	few	TRBV7-3	15	TRBJ2-7	TGTGCCAGCAGCCTGGGACTAGCGGGGGTGGAAGAGCAGTACTTC	CASSLGLAGVEEQYF
NA	few	TRBV4-3	14	TRBJ1-2	TGCGCCAGCAGCCAAGATGGAGCAGGGGACGGCTACACCTTC	CASSQDGAGDGYTF
NA	NA	TRBV18	16	TRBJ2-7	TGTGCCAGCTCACCACCGGGGCGGGGTGGTGGGTACGAGCAGTACTTC	CASSPPGRGGGYEQYF
NA	NA	TRBV7-3	14	TRBJ2-1	TGTGCCAGCAGCTCCGGACTCCGCGGTGATGAGCAGTTCTTC	CASSSGLRGDEQFF
NA	NA	TRBV2	12	TRBJ1-5	TGTGCCAGCAGACACAGCAATCAGCCCCAGCATTTT	CASRHSNQPQHF
NA	NA	TRBV10-3	11	TRBJ2-7	TGTGCCTCCGGAGGGGGGGCCGAGCAGTACTTC	CASGGGAEQYF
NA	NA	TRBV7-9	13	TRBJ2-7	TGTGCCAGCAGCTCCTCTGGAGGGTACGAGCAGTACTTC	CASSSSGGYEQYF
NA	NA	TRBV14	16	TRBJ2-5	TGTGCCAGCAGCCACCCTCAAAGGAGGGACCGAGAGACCCAGTACTTC	CASSHPQRRDRETQYF
NA	NA	TRBV6-6	14	TRBJ2-1	TGTGCCAGCAGTGACAAGGGCCTTCACAATGAGCAGTTCTTC	CASSDKGLHNEQFF
NA	NA	TRBV1	15	TRBJ2-5	TGCACCAGCAGCGGAGGTGGGGGGCAACAAGAGACCCAGTACTTC	CTSSGGGGQQETQYF
NA	NA	TRBV1	14	TRBJ1-3	TGCACCTTGCTCGGACGTCTGTCTGGAAACACCATATATTTT	CTLLGRLSGNTIYF
NA	NA	TRBV6-5	16	TRBJ1-3	TGTGCCAGCAGTTACTCGCAACAGCCCTCTGGAAACACCATATATTTT	CASSYSQQPSGNTIYF
NA	NA	TRBV2	13	TRBJ1-2	TGTGCCAGCAGGGGGAACAGGGAAGGCGGCTACACCTTC	CASRGNREGGYTF
NA	NA	TRBV19	12	TRBJ2-7	TGTGCCAGTAGGGCCGGGAGCTACGAGCAGTACTTC	CASRAGSYEQYF
NA	NA	TRBV4-1	14	TRBJ1-1	TGCGCCAGCAGCCAAGGAAGACGGAACACTGAAGCTTTCTTT	CASSQGRRNTEAFF